This T cell receptor (beta chain) was captured in a study of shared clonotypes between healthy human individuals. The CDR3 runs to 15 residues. Germline-derived CDR1 and CDR2 are SGHTA and FQGTGA. The germline V and J ends were trimmed by 5 bases and 2 bases, with 10 bases remaining between them. This clone was observed many times. Deep level was the assay's run setting. What was sequenced on ten immunoSEQ deep assay plates was unsorted PBMC DNA. Libraries were prepared by immunoSEQ multiplex PCR; TCRdb keeps only in-frame clonotypes and omits some of them. Of approximately 470,000 clones listed, approximately 84% are singletons.

The chain combines TRBV7-3 with TRBJ2-6, with D perhaps matching TRBD2 (6 bases). Input material: PBMCs. This receptor was identified in a woman aged 40-49 years in good health. Some clones in this sample may be carry-over from other donors' samples. CDR3 region: CASSLARTGANVLTF. The CDR3, as DNA: TGTGCCAGCAGCCTAGCGCGTACTGGGGCCAACGTCCTGACTTTC. Complete variable domain (other parts from reference TRBV7-3 and TRBJ2-6): GAGVSQTPSNKVTEKGKYVELRCDPISGHTALYWYRQSLGQGPEFLIYFQGTGAADDSGLPNDRFFAVRPEGSVSTLKIQRTERGDSAVYLCASSLARTGANVLTFGAGSRLTVL.